This T cell receptor (beta chain) was captured by sequencing in a study of immune characterization of retroperitoneal liposarcoma. V was clipped by 5 bases and J by 2 bases; unmatched bases: 6. The CDR3 loop spans 15 amino acids. Germline CDR1 and CDR2: SGHNT and YENEEA. By proportion, this clonotype is medium-sized. From the PCR reads, TCRdb called clonotypes with MiXCR, one entry per CDR3 protein. The sample includes about 2,600 distinct CDR3 sequences, under 30% seen only once; the top ten take 8.5% to 10%. Material for sequencing was tumor tissue. V and J are TRBV11-3 and TRBJ2-1, with 7 bases that match TRBD2. The receptor's source is a male donor with retroperitoneal liposarcoma. CDR3 nucleotides: TGTGCCAGCAGCCGCGGGGGAGAACCCTACAATGAGCAGTTCTTC. Amino acid sequence: CASSRGGEPYNEQFF.